The 15 T cell receptor beta chains below come from one sample, sequenced in a study of T cells after yellow fever vaccination. TCRdb re-derived calls from the 5' RACE reads in MiXCR, one entry per CDR3 protein. The sample lists 90,000 to 130,000 distinct CDR3 sequences; 8.4% were seen once. This sample comprised CD8+ T cells sorted from PBMCs, obtained 45 days after the yellow fever booster vaccination. The source of these receptors is a man aged 30 to 45 who received the YFV17D yellow fever vaccine.

In this sample, this clonotype turned up many times. The rearrangement joins TRBV5-1 to TRBJ2-7; D ambiguous. The germline V gene has CDR1 SGHRS and CDR2 YFSETQ. This CDR3 is 15 amino acids long. V lost 4 bases, J lost 3 bases, and 17 bases lay in between. The CDR3 DNA reads as TGCGCCAGCAGCGACTCAATGACCCGGCACTACGAGCAGTACTTC. It is translated as CASSDSMTRHYEQYF.

The gene calls are TRBV4-2 and TRBJ2-5; D unclear. Germline loops: CDR1 LGHNA, CDR2 YNFKEQ. CDR3 length: 16 residues. V gave up 6 bases and J gave up 1 base, with 18 bases separating them. The CDR3 sequence is CASSPRLGSGQETQYF. The CDR3 coding sequence is TGTGCCAGCAGTCCAAGGTTAGGCAGTGGCCAAGAGACCCAGTACTTC.

V is TRBV12-3 or TRBV12-4 and J is TRBJ2-3; TRBD2 agrees at 11 bases. There are 18 residues in the CDR3. The V segment lost 3 bases and the J segment 4 bases; nucleotides outside the gene matches: 12. As DNA, the CDR3 is TGTGCCAGCAGTTTCCTGGTAGCGGGAGGGGGTAGCTCAGATACGCAGTATTTT. It translates to CASSFLVAGGGSSDTQYF.

The V call is TRBV19, the J call TRBJ2-1; 12 bases map to TRBD2. Germline CDR1 is LNHDA and CDR2 is SQIVND (reference sequence). The CDR3 is 14 amino acids. Unmatched junction bases numbered 6, after V lost 8 bases and J lost 7 bases. CDR3 sequence (DNA): TGTGCCAGTCAAGCAGGACTAGCGGGAAATGAGCAGTTCTTC. Translation: CASQAGLAGNEQFF.

Note on this clonotype: Being one base from a much bigger clone, this may be a read error. The V gene is TRBV12-3 or TRBV12-4, the J gene TRBJ1-2; D is undetermined. V lost 6 bases, J lost 7 bases, and 12 bases lay in between. The CDR3 consists of 12 residues. This CDR3 is CASRLPNRGYTF. DNA for the CDR3: TGTGCCAGCAGGTTGCCGAATCGTGGCTACACCTTC.

This clonotype has a handful of counts. The CDR3 sequence is CASSHLPGQGNTEAFF. The CDR3 DNA is TGTGCCAGCAGCCACTTACCGGGACAGGGGAACACTGAAGCTTTCTTT. The chain is built from TRBV4-2 and TRBJ1-1, with 9 nucleotides matching TRBD1. The CDR3 has 16 amino acids. Trimming took 3 bases from V and 1 from J; bases not matched to a gene: 6. Per germline, CDR1 LGHNA and CDR2 YNFKEQ.

This clonotype was counted many times. The V and J genes are TRBV2 and TRBJ2-7, with D uncertain. Germline-derived CDR1 and CDR2 are SNHLY and FYNNEI. The CDR3 consists of 13 residues. V was trimmed by 4 bases and J by 0 bases, leaving 7 bases between them. This chain's CDR3 is CASSVLPSYEQYF. CDR3 sequence (DNA): TGTGCCAGCAGTGTTTTGCCCTCCTACGAGCAGTACTTC.

In its sample, this clonotype was seen many times. The V gene is TRBV7-2, the J gene TRBJ2-1; a weak D match, TRBD2 (5 bases). The CDR3 runs to 14 residues. Germline CDR1 and CDR2: SGHTA and FQGNSA. V lost 4 bases and J 4 bases, leaving 11 bases between the germline ends. DNA of the CDR3: TGTGCCAGCAGCTCAACGGACTCTTACAATGAGCAGTTCTTC. Translation: CASSSTDSYNEQFF.

Remarks on this clonotype: A much larger clone lies one base from this, so it may be a read error. The rearrangement joins TRBV7-6 to TRBJ2-1; no clear D. CDR1 and CDR2 (germline): SGHVS, FNYEAQ. The CDR3 consists of 13 residues. In DNA, the CDR3 is TGTGCCAGCGGCTTAGTTCAAAACAATGAGCAGTTCTTC. Its protein is CASGLVQNNEQFF.

This clonotype was recorded many times. V and J are TRBV11-2 and TRBJ2-1; D not certain. This CDR3 has 12 amino acids. Trimming removed 1 base at V and 6 bases at J, with 4 bases between. The V gene's germline CDR1 is SGHAT and CDR2 FQNNGV. The CDR3 sequence is CASSLGINEQFF. The CDR3 DNA sequence: TGTGCCAGCAGCTTAGGAATCAATGAGCAGTTCTTC.

This clonotype has a count of ten or more. The V call is TRBV6-4, the J call TRBJ2-2; D is uncertain. Germline V gene data show CDR1 as MRHNA and CDR2 as SNTAGT. The CDR3 covers 13 residues. Trimming took 2 bases from V and 6 from J, leaving 7 bases between them. CDR3 loop: CASSDGEAGELFF. The CDR3 DNA is TGTGCCAGCAGTGACGGGGAAGCCGGGGAGCTGTTTTTT.

This clonotype was observed at least ten times. This chain joins TRBV12-3 or TRBV12-4 and TRBJ2-5; TRBD2 agrees at 7 bases. This CDR3 has 16 residues. J was trimmed by 4 bases and V by 6 bases; bases with no gene match: 14. In DNA, the CDR3 is TGTGCCAGCAGCCCGACCGGACTAGGGGCCAGAGAGACCCAGTACTTC. Its translation is CASSPTGLGARETQYF.

V usage is TRBV5-1 and J usage is TRBJ2-5, with D perhaps matching TRBD1 or TRBD2 (5 bases each). Per the germline V gene, CDR1 is SGHRS and CDR2 is YFSETQ. The CDR3 has 14 residues. Trimming left V 0 bases short and J 3 bases short, with 9 bases between. In DNA form, the CDR3 reads TGCGCCAGCAGCTTGGGGGGGTTTGAAGAGACCCAGTACTTC. Protein: CASSLGGFEETQYF. Full variable domain (rest looked up from reference TRBV5-1 and TRBJ2-5): KAGVTQTPRYLIKTRGQQVTLSCSPISGHRSVSWYQQTPGQGLQFLFEYFSETQRNKGNFPGRFSGRQFSNSRSEMNVSTLELGDSALYLCASSLGGFEETQYFGPGTRLLVL.

A note on this clonotype: A junction boundary mismatches the germline segment, possibly from a read error. This sequence joins TRBV30 and TRBJ2-1; 8 nucleotides align to TRBD2. CDR1 is GTSNPN and CDR2 is SVGIG in the germline V gene (reference sequence). This CDR3 region has 15 residues. The CDR3 loop reads CARRSGTSTYNEQFF. CDR3 bases: TGTGCCCGGAGATCCGGGACTAGTACCTACAATGAGCAGTTCTTC.

This clonotype has ten or more counts. This sequence joins TRBV10-2 and TRBJ2-7; D is uncertain. V was trimmed by 6 bases and J by 2 bases, leaving 5 bases between them. This CDR3 contains 11 residues. Germline CDR1 is WSHSY and CDR2 is SAAADI. The CDR3 coding sequence is TGCGCCAGCAGGGAGACCTACGAGCAGTACTTC. Translated, it gives CASRETYEQYF.